The next 20 T cell receptor beta chains were all read from a single sample in a study of tumor and adjacent non-tumor tissue in lung cancer. The template was RNA from unsorted bulk tissue. A modified ARM-PCR protocol with three rounds of nested PCR amplified TCRbeta. TCRdb itself ran the multiplex PCR reads through MiXCR, one entry per CDR3 protein. The sample shows approximately 120,000 distinct CDR3 sequences, about 66% of them seen only once. Sequenced: lung tumor tissue. Source of these receptors: a man between 25 and 39 years old with non-small cell lung cancer.

There are a few counts of this clonotype. This may be a read error: a much more frequent sequence differs by one nucleotide. This chain links TRBV6-1 with TRBJ1-1; D is perhaps TRBD1 (6 bases). The CDR3 spans 15 residues. With 6 bases removed from V and 1 base from J, the gap between germline ends came to 15 bases. The germline V gene has CDR1 MNHNS and CDR2 SASEGT. CDR3 sequence reads: CASSPRGAGNTEAFF. The CDR3 bases are TGTGCCAGCAGCCCCAGGGGCGCAGGGAACACTGAAGCTTTCTTT.

This clonotype was seen many times. V gene TRBV20-1 combines with J gene TRBJ1-6, with unresolved D. V shed 0 bases and J shed 10 bases, with 13 bases lying between them. The CDR3 is 14 residues long. Looked up from germline, CDR1 is DFQATT and CDR2 is SNEGSKA (reference sequence). CDR3 amino acids: CSARDLTGDSPLHF. The CDR3 DNA follows: TGCAGTGCTAGAGATTTGACCGGCGACTCACCCCTCCACTTT.

This chain joins TRBV5-1 and TRBJ2-5; D unclear. The CDR3 length is 14 residues. Between the trimmed V and J ends, which lost 1 base and 5 bases, there was a span of 12 bases. The germline gives CDR1 SGHRS, CDR2 YFSETQ. The CDR3 loop reads CASSLFGQQETQYF. CDR3 in DNA: TGCGCCAGCAGCTTGTTTGGCCAGCAGGAGACCCAGTACTTC.

To note about this clonotype: An end of the junction does not agree with germline; a read error may underlie this. This rearrangement joins TRBV6-5 to TRBJ2-7; maybe TRBD1 (6 bases). CDR3 length equals 16 residues. The germline gives CDR1 MNHEY, CDR2 SVGAGI. CDR3 in amino acids: CASSLRQELPSSEQYF. DNA for the CDR3: TGTGCCAGCAGTCTAAGACAGGAGCTACCTTCCTCCGAGCAGTACTTC.

This clonotype was counted once. The chain recombines TRBV20-1 with TRBJ2-1, with D possibly matching TRBD2 (6 bases). This CDR3 region has 14 residues. Trimming removed 8 bases at V and 4 bases at J, with 18 bases between. Looked up from germline, CDR1 is DFQATT and CDR2 is SNEGSKA (reference sequence). CDR3 region: CSTTPWRDYNEQFF. CDR3 in DNA: TGCAGTACTACACCTTGGAGGGATTACAATGAGCAGTTCTTC.

Remarks on this clonotype: At one end the junction does not follow the germline gene, possibly because of a read error. The rearrangement joins TRBV11-3 to TRBJ1-2; D gene unclear. Germline CDR1 is SGHNT and CDR2 is YENEEA. This CDR3 is 12 amino acids long. The CDR3 here is CASSSNSYGCTF. CDR3 bases: TGTGCCAGCAGCTCGAACAGCTATGGCTGCACGTTC.

The rearrangement links TRBV20-1 to TRBJ2-1, with 9 bases identical to TRBD2. This CDR3 spans 14 amino acids. With V trimmed by 5 bases and J by 11 bases, 13 bases remained unmatched. CDR1 and CDR2 (germline): DFQATT, SNEGSKA (reference sequence). The CDR3 protein is CSARQAGGFNKQFF. CDR3 in DNA: TGCAGTGCTCGACAAGCGGGAGGCTTTAATAAGCAGTTCTTC.

Turning to this clonotype: A much larger clone is a single base away; this may be a read error. This rearrangement joins TRBV12-5 to TRBJ2-4, with a weak D call TRBD2 (5 bases). CDR1 LGHNT and CDR2 FRNRAP come from the germline V gene. This CDR3 region has 12 residues. In DNA, the CDR3 is TGTGCTAGTGCCCTAGCCAAAGACATTCAGTACTTC. Protein: CASALAKDIQYF. The full variable domain, in which reference TRBV12-5 and TRBJ2-4 provide the parts outside the CDR3, is DARVTQTPRHKVTEMGQEVTMRCQPILGHNTVFWYRQTMMQGLELLAYFRNRAPLDDSGMPKDRFSAEMPDATLATLKIQPSEPRDSAVYFCASALAKDIQYFGAGTRLSVL.

The J gene is TRBJ2-7, the V gene TRBV6-5; the D gene is possibly TRBD1 (6 bases). Germline loops: CDR1 MNHEY, CDR2 SVGAGI. The V and J ends lost 7 bases and 2 bases respectively, with 18 bases between them. This CDR3 spans 15 amino acids. CDR3 sequence: CASIPGLGAPYEQYF. In DNA, the CDR3 is TGTGCCAGCATTCCCGGACTGGGGGCCCCCTACGAGCAGTACTTC.

This chain connects TRBV11-3 to TRBJ1-2; weak D call: TRBD1 (5 bases). The CDR3 length is 15 residues. V dropped 1 base and J dropped 4 bases, with 13 bases sitting between them. Germline-derived CDR1 and CDR2 are SGHNT and YENEEA. The CDR3 sequence: CASSLGPGTPYGYTF. Here the CDR3 DNA reads TGTGCCAGCAGCTTAGGACCCGGGACGCCCTATGGCTACACCTTC.

This clonotype was found once. The chain couples TRBV21-1 to TRBJ1-5; the D segment call TRBD1 is taken from the table without a DNA check. TRBV21-1 is recorded as a pseudogene. The CDR3 extends over 16 amino acids. DNA for the CDR3: TGTGCCAGCAGCGCCCAGACAGTTTTCAGCAATCAGCCCCAGCATTTT. It translates to CASSAQTVFSNQPQHF.

Note on this clonotype: It may be a read error: a sequence one base away is much more abundant. V and J are TRBV30 and TRBJ1-5; D uncertain. There are 14 residues in the CDR3. Trimming cost V 0 bases and J 4 bases, with 10 bases left between them. Germline lookup yields CDR1 GTSNPN and CDR2 SVGIG (reference sequence). CDR3 nucleotide sequence: TGTGCCTGGAGTGTAACGGTGTCTAATCAGCCCCAGCATTTT. It yields the protein CAWSVTVSNQPQHF.

A note on this clonotype: An end of the junction does not agree with germline; a read error may underlie this. The J gene is TRBJ2-3, the V gene TRBV20-1; TRBD2 matches at 10 bases. CDR1 DFQATT and CDR2 SNEGSKA come from the germline V gene (reference sequence). The CDR3 has 15 amino acids. The CDR3: CSATPPSGGSDTQYF. The CDR3 region has the DNA TGCAGTGCTACTCCCCCTAGCGGGGGTTCAGATACGCAATATTTT.

This clonotype was counted a few times. The V and J genes are TRBV13 and TRBJ2-7, with D perhaps assigned TRBD1 or TRBD2 (5 bases each). Per the germline V gene, CDR1 is PRHDT and CDR2 is FYEKMQ (reference sequence). The length of the CDR3 is 14 residues. V lost 2 bases and J 4 bases, leaving 12 bases between the germline ends. CDR3 protein: CASSLPGDGYEQYF. The CDR3 DNA reads TGTGCCAGCAGCTTACCCGGGGACGGGTACGAGCAGTACTTC.

With respect to this clonotype: The junction differs from germline at one of its ends, possibly a read error. The J gene is TRBJ2-1, the V gene TRBV6-5; the match to TRBD2 covers 7 bases. The germline CDR1 and CDR2 sequences are MNHEY and SVGAGI. The CDR3 spans 15 residues. CDR3 residues: CASSYASGSYNEQFF. CDR3 bases: TGTGCCAGCAGTTACGCTAGCGGCTCCTACAATGAGCAGTTCTTT.

This clonotype was recorded many times. The rearrangement joins TRBV20-1 to TRBJ2-1, with D perhaps matching TRBD2 (5 bases). The germline V and J ends were trimmed by 6 bases and 5 bases, with 11 bases remaining between them. The V gene's germline CDR1 is DFQATT and CDR2 SNEGSKA (reference sequence). The CDR3 contains 12 residues. The CDR3 sequence is CSARVRDNEQFF. The CDR3 DNA is TGCAGTGCGAGGGTAAGAGACAATGAGCAGTTCTTC.

The chain uses TRBV12-3 or TRBV12-4 and TRBJ2-3, with D possibly TRBD2 on 5 matching bases. The CDR3 extends over 14 amino acids. V lost 5 bases and J 4 bases, leaving 13 bases between the germline ends. This chain's CDR3 is CASSARGRADTQYF. CDR3 bases: TGTGCCAGCAGTGCCAGAGGGAGAGCAGATACGCAGTATTTT.

The chain joins TRBV28 to TRBJ1-3, with D unclear. Trimming removed 10 bases from V and 0 bases from J, with 13 bases in between. From germline, CDR1 is MDHEN and CDR2 SYDVKM. The CDR3 spans 14 residues. CDR3 DNA: TGTGCCACCTGTCCGCCAAACTCTGGAAACACCATATATTTT. Its translation is CATCPPNSGNTIYF.

This chain connects TRBV5-6 to TRBJ2-5, with D perhaps matching TRBD2 (6 bases). The CDR3 contains 13 residues. CDR1 and CDR2 from the germline V gene are SGHDT and YYEEEE. Trimming shortened V by 1 base and J by 5 bases, and 9 bases separated the two germline ends. CDR3 region: CASSLPGRETQYF. The CDR3, as DNA: TGTGCCAGCAGCTTGCCAGGGAGGGAGACCCAGTACTTC.

Regarding this clonotype: This may arise from a read error, as a much more abundant clone is one base away. The CDR3 is CSARLAGGKGEQYF. The CDR3 DNA is TGCAGTGCTAGACTAGCGGGGGGTAAGGGCGAGCAGTACTTC. The chain uses TRBV20-1 and TRBJ2-7; 11 nucleotides match TRBD2. The CDR3 covers 14 residues. With 2 bases clipped from V and 6 bases from J, the junction kept 6 bases outside the gene matches. The germline V gene encodes CDR1 DFQATT and CDR2 SNEGSKA (reference sequence).